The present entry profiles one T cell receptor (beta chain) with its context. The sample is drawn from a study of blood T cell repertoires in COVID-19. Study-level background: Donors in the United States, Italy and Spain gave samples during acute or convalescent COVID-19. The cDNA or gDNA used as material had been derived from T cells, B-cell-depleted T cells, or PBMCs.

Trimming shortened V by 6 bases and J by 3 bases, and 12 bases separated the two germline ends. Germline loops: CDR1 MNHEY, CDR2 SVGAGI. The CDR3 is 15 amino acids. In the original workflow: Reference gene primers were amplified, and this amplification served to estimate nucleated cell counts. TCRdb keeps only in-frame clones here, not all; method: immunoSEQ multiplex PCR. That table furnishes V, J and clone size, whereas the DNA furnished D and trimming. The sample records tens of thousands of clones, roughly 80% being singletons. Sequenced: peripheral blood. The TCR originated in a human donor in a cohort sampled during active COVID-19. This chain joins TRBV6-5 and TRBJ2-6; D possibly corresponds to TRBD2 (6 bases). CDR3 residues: CASRSVGGGANVLTF. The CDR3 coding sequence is TGTGCCAGCAGATCCGTGGGGGGTGGGGCCAACGTCCTGACTTTC.